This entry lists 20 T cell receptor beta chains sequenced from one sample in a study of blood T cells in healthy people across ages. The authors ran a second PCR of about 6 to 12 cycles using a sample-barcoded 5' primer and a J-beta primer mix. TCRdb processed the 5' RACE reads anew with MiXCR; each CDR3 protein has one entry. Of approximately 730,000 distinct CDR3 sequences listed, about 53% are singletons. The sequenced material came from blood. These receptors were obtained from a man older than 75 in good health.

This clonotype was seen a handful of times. The DNA of the CDR3 is TGTGCCAGCAGTTTATTGGGATCGGGATACGCGTATTTT. It codes for CASSLLGSGYAYF. The V gene is TRBV27, the J gene TRBJ2-3, with a tentative D call TRBD2 (5 bases). In germline, CDR1 is MNHEY, CDR2 SMNVEV (reference sequence). The CDR3 runs to 13 residues. Trimming took 1 base from V and 14 from J, leaving 16 bases between them.

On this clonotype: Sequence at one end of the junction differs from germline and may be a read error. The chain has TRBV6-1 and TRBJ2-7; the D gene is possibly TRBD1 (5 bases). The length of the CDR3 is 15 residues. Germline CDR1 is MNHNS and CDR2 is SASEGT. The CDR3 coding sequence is TGTGCCAGTAGTGCAAGCCGACAGAACTCCTACGAGCAGTACTTC. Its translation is CASSASRQNSYEQYF.

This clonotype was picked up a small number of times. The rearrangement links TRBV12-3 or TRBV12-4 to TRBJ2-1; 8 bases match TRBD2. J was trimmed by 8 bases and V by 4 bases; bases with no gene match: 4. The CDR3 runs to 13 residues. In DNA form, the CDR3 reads TGTGCCAGCAGTTATGGACTAGCCTATGAGCAGTTCTTC. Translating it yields CASSYGLAYEQFF.

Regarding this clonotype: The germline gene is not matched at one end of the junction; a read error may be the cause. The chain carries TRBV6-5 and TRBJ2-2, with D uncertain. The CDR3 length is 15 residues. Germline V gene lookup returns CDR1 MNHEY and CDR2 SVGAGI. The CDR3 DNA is TGTGCCTGCAGTCCCCCCAGCGCCAACACCGGGGAGCTGTTTTTT. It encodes CACSPPSANTGELFF.

CDR3 in DNA: TGTGCCAGCAGTGGAGGGGCGTACCAAGAGACCCAGTACTTC. It codes for CASSGGAYQETQYF. V and J are TRBV12-3 or TRBV12-4 and TRBJ2-5, with D possibly being TRBD2 (6 bases). Trimming cost V 5 bases and J 0 bases, with 10 bases left between them. The CDR3 is 14 residues long.

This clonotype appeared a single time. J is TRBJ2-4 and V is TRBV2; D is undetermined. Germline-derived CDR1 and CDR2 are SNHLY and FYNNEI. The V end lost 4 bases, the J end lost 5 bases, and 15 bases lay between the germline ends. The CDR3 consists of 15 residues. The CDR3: CASSVGQALQNIQYF. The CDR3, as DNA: TGTGCCAGCAGTGTTGGTCAGGCTCTCCAAAACATTCAGTACTTC.

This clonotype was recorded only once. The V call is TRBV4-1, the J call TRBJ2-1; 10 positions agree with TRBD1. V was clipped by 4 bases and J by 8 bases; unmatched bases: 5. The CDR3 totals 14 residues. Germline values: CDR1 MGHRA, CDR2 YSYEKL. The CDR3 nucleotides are TGCGCCAGCAGCCTCGACAGGGGGCCGGATGAGCAGTTCTTC. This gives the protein CASSLDRGPDEQFF.

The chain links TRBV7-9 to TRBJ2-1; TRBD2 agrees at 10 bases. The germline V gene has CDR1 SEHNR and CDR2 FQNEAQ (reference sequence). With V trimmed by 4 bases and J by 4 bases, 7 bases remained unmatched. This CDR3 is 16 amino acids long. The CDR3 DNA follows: TGTGCCAGCAGCTCCAACCTAGCGGGAGATTACAATGAGCAGTTCTTC. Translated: CASSSNLAGDYNEQFF.

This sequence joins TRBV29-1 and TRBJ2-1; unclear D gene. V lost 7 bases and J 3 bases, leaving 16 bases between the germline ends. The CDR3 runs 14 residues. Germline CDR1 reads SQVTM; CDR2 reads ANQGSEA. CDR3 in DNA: TGCAGCGGAACGGCAGCGAGAGACTACAATGAGCAGTTCTTC. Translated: CSGTAARDYNEQFF.

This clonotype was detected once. This CDR3 is CASSPLGGSLRNEQFF. CDR3 sequence (DNA): TGTGCCAGCAGCCCTCTGGGCGGGAGCTTAAGGAATGAGCAGTTCTTC. This chain joins TRBV7-6 and TRBJ2-1, with TRBD2 matching over 7 bases. V trimming: 5 bases; J trimming: 7 bases; junction bases outside the gene matches: 14. Germline CDR1 reads SGHVS; CDR2 reads FNYEAQ. The CDR3 spans 16 residues.

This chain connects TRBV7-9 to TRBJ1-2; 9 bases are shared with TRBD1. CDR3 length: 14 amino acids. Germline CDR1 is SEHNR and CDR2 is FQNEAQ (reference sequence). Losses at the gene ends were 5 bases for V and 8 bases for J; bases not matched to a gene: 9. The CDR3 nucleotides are TGTGCCAGCAGCCGAGTGGGGGGACAGGGAGGCTACACCTTC. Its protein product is CASSRVGGQGGYTF.

In DNA form, the CDR3 reads TGTGCCAGCAGCCCCCAGGGGGAATCCGGGGAGCTGTTTTTT. Residues: CASSPQGESGELFF. The chain is built from TRBV3-1 and TRBJ2-2, with 7 bases that match TRBD1. In germline, CDR1 is LGHDT, CDR2 YNNKEL (reference sequence). The CDR3 covers 14 residues. The V gene end was trimmed by 4 bases and the J gene end by 6 bases; junction bases not matched to a gene: 5. Supplemented by reference TRBV3-1 and TRBJ2-2, the full variable domain reads DTAVSQTPKYLVTQMGNDKSIKCEQNLGHDTMYWYKQDSKKFLKIMFSYNNKELIINETVPNRFSPKSPDKAHLNLHINSLELGDSAVYFCASSPQGESGELFFGEGSRLTVL.

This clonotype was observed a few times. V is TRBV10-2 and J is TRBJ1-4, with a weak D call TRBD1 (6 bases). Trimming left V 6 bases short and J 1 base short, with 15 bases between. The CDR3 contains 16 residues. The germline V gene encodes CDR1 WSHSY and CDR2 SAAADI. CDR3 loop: CASRKTGPGTNEKLFF. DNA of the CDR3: TGCGCCAGCAGAAAGACAGGCCCAGGAACTAATGAAAAACTGTTTTTT.

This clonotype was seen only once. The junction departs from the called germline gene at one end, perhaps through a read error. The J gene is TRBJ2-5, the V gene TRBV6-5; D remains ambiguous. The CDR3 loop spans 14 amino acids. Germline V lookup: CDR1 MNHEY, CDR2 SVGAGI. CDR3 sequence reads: CASSMGGRQEAQYF. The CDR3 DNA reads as TGTGCCTCCAGCATGGGCGGCAGGCAAGAGGCCCAGTACTTC.

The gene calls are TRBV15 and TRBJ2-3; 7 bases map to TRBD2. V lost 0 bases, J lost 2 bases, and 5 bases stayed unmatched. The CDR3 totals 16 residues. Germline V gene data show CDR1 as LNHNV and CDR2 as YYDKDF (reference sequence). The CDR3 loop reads CATSREASGVTDTQYF. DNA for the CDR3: TGTGCCACCAGCAGAGAAGCTAGCGGAGTCACAGATACGCAGTATTTT.

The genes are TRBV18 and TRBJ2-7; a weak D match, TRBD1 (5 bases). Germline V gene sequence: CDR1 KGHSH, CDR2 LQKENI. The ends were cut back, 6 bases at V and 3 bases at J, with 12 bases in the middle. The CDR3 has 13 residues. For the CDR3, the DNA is TGTGCCAGCTCTGCGACGGACAACTACGAGCAGTACTTC. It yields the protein CASSATDNYEQYF. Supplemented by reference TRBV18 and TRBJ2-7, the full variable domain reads NAGVMQNPRHLVRRRGQEARLRCSPMKGHSHVYWYRQLPEEGLKFMVYLQKENIIDESGMPKERFSAEFPKEGPSILRIQQVVRGDSAAYFCASSATDNYEQYFGPGTRLTVT.

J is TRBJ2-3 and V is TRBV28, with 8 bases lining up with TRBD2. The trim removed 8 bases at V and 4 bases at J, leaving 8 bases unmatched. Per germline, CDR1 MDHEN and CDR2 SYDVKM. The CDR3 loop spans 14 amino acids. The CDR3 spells CASESGSLADTQYF. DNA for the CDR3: TGTGCCAGCGAAAGCGGGAGTCTGGCAGATACGCAGTATTTT. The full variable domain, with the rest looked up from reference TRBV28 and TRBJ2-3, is DVKVTQSSRYLVKRTGEKVFLECVQDMDHENMFWYRQDPGLGLRLIYFSYDVKMKEKGDIPEGYSVSREKKERFSLILESASTNQTSMYLCASESGSLADTQYFGPGTRLTVL.

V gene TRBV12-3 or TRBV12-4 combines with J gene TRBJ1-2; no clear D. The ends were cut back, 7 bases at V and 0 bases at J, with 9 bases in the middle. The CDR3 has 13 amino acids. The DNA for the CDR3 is TGTGCCAGCACCGCGGGCGCTAACTATGGCTACACCTTC. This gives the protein CASTAGANYGYTF.

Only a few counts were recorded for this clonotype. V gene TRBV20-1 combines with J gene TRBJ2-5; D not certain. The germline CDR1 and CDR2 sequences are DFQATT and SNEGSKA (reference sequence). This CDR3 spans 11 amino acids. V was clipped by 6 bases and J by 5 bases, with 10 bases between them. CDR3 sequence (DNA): TGCAGTGCCCTCTGGGGTGAGACCCAGTACTTC. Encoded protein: CSALWGETQYF.

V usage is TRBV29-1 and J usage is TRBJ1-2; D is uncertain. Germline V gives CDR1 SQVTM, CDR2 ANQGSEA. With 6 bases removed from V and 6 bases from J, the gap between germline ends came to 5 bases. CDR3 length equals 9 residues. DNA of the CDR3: TGCAGCGTCCTGGATGGCTACACCTTC. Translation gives CSVLDGYTF.